This paragraph covers one T cell receptor beta chain sequence. Its antigen is unknown. The data were taken from a study of cytomegalovirus exposure and HLA in healthy donors. The PCR contained 60 Vbeta and 13 Jbeta primers. Sequencing used immunoSEQ multiplex PCR; TCRdb keeps in-frame clones, though not all of them. The repertoire has approximately 180,000 clones, 70% to 90% of them found once; the top ten carry 4.8%. Study results and caveats: Productive status was seen about 90% or about 30% of the time for most TCR beta V segments in an earlier analysis. Most TCR sequences showed up rarely, but some public TCRs showed up in many donors. On later analysis, the bulk of CMV-associated TCR beta chains appeared to be HLA-restricted.

The V gene end was trimmed by 6 bases and the J gene end by 5 bases; junction bases not matched to a gene: 7. CDR3 length: 15 amino acids. Germline V CDR1 and CDR2: SNHLY, FYNNEI. The V and J genes are TRBV2 and TRBJ2-2; 9 bases match TRBD1. This TCR was sampled from a girl aged 5 to 17 in good health and CMV-seropositive. The sequencing input was PBMCs. Here the CDR3 reads CASRGGQGFTGELFF. CDR3 nucleotides: TGTGCCAGCAGAGGCGGACAGGGGTTTACCGGGGAGCTGTTTTTT.